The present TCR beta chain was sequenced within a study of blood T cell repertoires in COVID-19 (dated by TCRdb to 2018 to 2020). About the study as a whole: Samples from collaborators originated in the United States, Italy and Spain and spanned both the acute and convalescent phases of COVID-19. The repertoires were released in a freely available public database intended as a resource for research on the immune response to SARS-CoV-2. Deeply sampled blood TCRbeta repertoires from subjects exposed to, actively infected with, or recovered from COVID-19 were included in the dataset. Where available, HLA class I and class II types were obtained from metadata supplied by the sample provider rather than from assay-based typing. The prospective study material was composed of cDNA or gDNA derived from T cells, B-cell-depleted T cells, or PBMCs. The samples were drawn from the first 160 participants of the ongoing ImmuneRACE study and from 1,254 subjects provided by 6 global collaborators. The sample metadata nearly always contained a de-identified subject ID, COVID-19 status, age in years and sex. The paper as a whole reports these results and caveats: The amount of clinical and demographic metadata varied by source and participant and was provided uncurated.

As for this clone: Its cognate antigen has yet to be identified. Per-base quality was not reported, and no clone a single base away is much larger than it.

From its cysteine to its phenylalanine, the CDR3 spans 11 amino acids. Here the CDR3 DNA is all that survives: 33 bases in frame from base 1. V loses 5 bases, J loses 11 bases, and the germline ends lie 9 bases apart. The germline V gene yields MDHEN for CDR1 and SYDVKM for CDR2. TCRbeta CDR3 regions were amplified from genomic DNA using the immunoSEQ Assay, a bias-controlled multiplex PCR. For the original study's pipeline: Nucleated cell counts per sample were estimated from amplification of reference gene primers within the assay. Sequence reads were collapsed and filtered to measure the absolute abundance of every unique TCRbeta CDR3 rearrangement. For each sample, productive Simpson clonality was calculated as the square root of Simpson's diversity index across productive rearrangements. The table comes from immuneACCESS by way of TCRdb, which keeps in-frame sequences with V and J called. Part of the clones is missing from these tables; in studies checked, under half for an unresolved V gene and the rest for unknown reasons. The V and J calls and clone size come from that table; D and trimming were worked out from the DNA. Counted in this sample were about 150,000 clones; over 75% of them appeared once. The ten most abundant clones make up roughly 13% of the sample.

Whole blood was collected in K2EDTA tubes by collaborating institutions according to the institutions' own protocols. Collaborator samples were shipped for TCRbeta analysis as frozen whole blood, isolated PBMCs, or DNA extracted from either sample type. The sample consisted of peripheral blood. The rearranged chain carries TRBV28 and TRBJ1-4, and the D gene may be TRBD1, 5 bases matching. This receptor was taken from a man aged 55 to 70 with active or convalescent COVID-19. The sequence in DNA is TGTGCCAGCAGTGTACCAGGGAAACTGTTTTTT. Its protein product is CASSVPGKLFF.